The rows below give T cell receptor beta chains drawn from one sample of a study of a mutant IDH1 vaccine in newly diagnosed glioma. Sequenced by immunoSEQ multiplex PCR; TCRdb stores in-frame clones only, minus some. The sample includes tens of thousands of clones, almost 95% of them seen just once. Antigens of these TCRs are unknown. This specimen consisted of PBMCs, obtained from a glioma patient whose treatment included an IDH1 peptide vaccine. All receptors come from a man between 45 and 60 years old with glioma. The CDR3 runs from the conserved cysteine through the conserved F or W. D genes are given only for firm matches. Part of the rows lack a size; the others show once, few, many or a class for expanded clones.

CDR3: CASRGEDRMNTEAFF; DNA: TGTGCCAGCAGGGGGGAAGACAGAATGAACACTGAAGCTTTCTTT; V: TRBV28; size: few; D: .; J: TRBJ1-1
CDR3: CASSLTRGANVLTF; DNA: TGTGCCAGCAGTTTGACAAGGGGGGCCAACGTCCTGACTTTC; V: TRBV27; size: .; D: .; J: TRBJ2-6
CDR3: CASSIEGRETQYF; DNA: TGTGCCAGCAGTATCGAGGGGAGAGAGACCCAGTACTTC; V: TRBV14; size: .; D: .; J: TRBJ2-5
CDR3: CASSPDGQDWTQYF; DNA: TGTGCCAGCAGCCCAGACGGCCAAGACTGGACCCAGTACTTC; V: TRBV9; size: .; D: .; J: TRBJ2-5
CDR3: CATSRGQGKPQHF; DNA: TGTGCCACCAGCAGAGGTCAGGGTAAGCCCCAGCATTTT; V: TRBV15; size: .; D: .; J: TRBJ1-5
CDR3: CASSQAQGVTEAFF; DNA: TGCGCCAGCAGCCAAGCACAGGGGGTCACTGAAGCTTTCTTT; V: TRBV4-1; size: .; D: TRBD1; J: TRBJ1-1
CDR3: CASSPETSASTDTQYF; DNA: TGCGCCAGCAGCCCAGAGACTAGCGCAAGCACAGATACGCAGTATTTT; V: TRBV5-1; size: .; D: TRBD2; J: TRBJ2-3
CDR3: CASSLVEGEQFF; DNA: TGTGCCAGCAGCCTCGTAGAGGGTGAGCAGTTCTTC; V: TRBV9; size: .; D: .; J: TRBJ2-1
CDR3: CASSGTGTSGKRRSYEQYF; DNA: TGTGCCAGCAGCGGAACCGGGACTAGCGGGAAACGCCGCTCCTACGAGCAGTACTTC; V: TRBV7-8; size: .; D: TRBD2; J: TRBJ2-7
CDR3: CASSETPAVPEQYF; DNA: TGTGCCAGCAGTGAAACCCCCGCCGTGCCGGAGCAGTACTTC; V: TRBV2; size: .; D: .; J: TRBJ2-7
CDR3: CASSLGAVTETQYF; DNA: TGCGCCAGCAGCTTGGGCGCGGTTACGGAGACCCAGTACTTC; V: TRBV5-1; size: .; D: .; J: TRBJ2-5
CDR3: CSVADYPTDTQYF; DNA: TGCAGCGTGGCTGACTATCCGACAGATACGCAGTATTTT; V: TRBV29-1; size: .; D: .; J: TRBJ2-3
CDR3: CASSRDGEDNEQFF; DNA: TGTGCCAGCAGCCGGGACGGTGAGGACAATGAGCAGTTCTTC; V: TRBV4-2; size: .; D: .; J: TRBJ2-1
CDR3: CASSLRTGGWSNQPQHF; DNA: TGTGCCAGCAGCCTTAGGACAGGGGGGTGGAGCAATCAGCCCCAGCATTTT; V: TRBV5-6; size: .; D: TRBD1; J: TRBJ1-5
CDR3: CATSRGGEGRQETQYF; DNA: TGTGCCACCAGCAGGGGGGGTGAGGGCCGGCAAGAGACCCAGTACTTC; V: TRBV15; size: .; D: .; J: TRBJ2-5
CDR3: CASKRGNTEAFF; DNA: TGTGCCAGCAAAAGGGGGAACACTGAAGCTTTCTTT; V: TRBV6-5; size: .; D: .; J: TRBJ1-1
CDR3: CASSWGSFSSYEQYF; DNA: TGCGCCAGCAGCTGGGGCTCCTTCAGCTCCTACGAGCAGTACTTC; V: TRBV5-1; size: .; D: .; J: TRBJ2-7
CDR3: CASSRRQGWDEKLFF; DNA: TGTGCCAGTAGCCGCCGACAGGGGTGGGATGAAAAACTGTTTTTT; V: TRBV19; size: .; D: TRBD1; J: TRBJ1-4
CDR3: CAKPPGLAGGPYQETQYF; DNA: TGTGCCAAACCACCGGGACTAGCGGGGGGCCCGTACCAAGAGACCCAGTACTTC; V: TRBV21-1; size: .; D: .; J: TRBJ2-5
CDR3: CASNYQQGTEAFF; DNA: TGTGCCAGCAACTACCAACAGGGGACTGAAGCTTTCTTT; V: TRBV6-1; size: .; D: TRBD1; J: TRBJ1-1
CDR3: CASSQALPGGASYEQYF; DNA: TGCGCCAGCAGCCAAGCCCTCCCCGGGGGCGCCTCCTACGAGCAGTACTTC; V: TRBV4-1; size: .; D: .; J: TRBJ2-7
CDR3: CASIPSGEYEQYF; DNA: TGTGCCAGCATCCCTAGCGGGGAATACGAGCAGTACTTC; V: TRBV6-6; size: .; D: TRBD2; J: TRBJ2-7